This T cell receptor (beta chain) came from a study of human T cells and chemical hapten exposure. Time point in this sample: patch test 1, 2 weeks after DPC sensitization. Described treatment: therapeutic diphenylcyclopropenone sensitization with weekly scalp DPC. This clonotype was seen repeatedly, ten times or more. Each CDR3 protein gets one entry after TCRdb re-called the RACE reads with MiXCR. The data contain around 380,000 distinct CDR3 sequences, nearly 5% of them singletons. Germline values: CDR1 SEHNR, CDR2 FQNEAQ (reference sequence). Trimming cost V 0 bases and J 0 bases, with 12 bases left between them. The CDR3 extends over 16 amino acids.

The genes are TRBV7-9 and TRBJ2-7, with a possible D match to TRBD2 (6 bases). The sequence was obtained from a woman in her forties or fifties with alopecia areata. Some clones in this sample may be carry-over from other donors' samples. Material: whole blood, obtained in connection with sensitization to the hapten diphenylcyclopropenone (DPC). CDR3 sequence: CASSLAGGPSSYEQYF. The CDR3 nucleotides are TGTGCCAGCAGCTTAGCGGGAGGCCCGAGCTCCTACGAGCAGTACTTC.